The 2 T cell receptor beta chains reported below all come from one sample, sequenced in a study of T cell repertoires in ileal Crohn's disease. The protocol was immunoSEQ multiplex PCR, while the TCRdb copy is restricted to in-frame clones and leaves out a portion. This table has approximately 27,000 clones, about 81% appearing once. The sequenced sample was ileal tissue. Receptors originate from an adult with Crohn's disease.

The chain couples TRBV7-2 to TRBJ2-5, with D unclear. This CDR3 has 14 amino acids. Germline V gives CDR1 SGHTA, CDR2 FQGNSA. Trimming left V 7 bases short and J 1 base short, with 13 bases between. The CDR3 spells CASKELVTQETQYF. The CDR3 nucleotides are TGTGCCAGCAAGGAGTTAGTGACCCAAGAGACCCAGTACTTC.

This chain links TRBV7-2 with TRBJ1-2, with 8 bases identical to TRBD1. CDR1 is SGHTA, CDR2 FQGNSA, per germline. The CDR3 length is 14 residues. J lost 8 bases, V lost 3 bases, and 8 bases had no gene match. The CDR3 DNA follows: TGTGCCAGCAGCTTGAGACAGGGGACCAAGGGCTACACCTTC. Encoded protein: CASSLRQGTKGYTF.